A single sample is the source of the 16 T cell receptor beta chains below, sequenced in a study of blood T cell repertoires in COVID-19. Sequenced by immunoSEQ multiplex PCR; TCRdb stores in-frame clones only, minus some. The top ten hold under 2% of the sample, which has over 200,000 clones, roughly four fifths seen once. The sequenced sample consisted of PBMCs or T cells enriched from blood (not recorded which). The source is a man aged 55-75 years who had recovered from COVID-19.

The rearrangement links TRBV2 to TRBJ1-4, with 8 bases that match TRBD1. Germline assignment: CDR1 SNHLY and CDR2 FYNNEI. The length of the CDR3 is 14 residues. The V segment lost 6 bases and the J segment 4 bases; nucleotides outside the gene matches: 4. CDR3 amino acids: CASRPGQGNEKLFF. The CDR3 bases are TGTGCCAGCAGACCCGGACAGGGTAATGAAAAACTGTTTTTT. Complete variable domain (other parts from reference TRBV2 and TRBJ1-4): EPEVTQTPSHQVTQMGQEVILRCVPISNHLYFYWYRQILGQKVEFLVSFYNNEISEKSEIFDDQFSVERPDGSNFTLKIRSTKLEDSAMYFCASRPGQGNEKLFFGSGTQLSVL.

The genes are TRBV6-2 or TRBV6-3 and TRBJ1-5; D is unresolved. The V gene's germline CDR1 is MNHEY and CDR2 SVGEGT. The CDR3 runs 16 residues. The V gene lost 6 bases and the J gene lost 1 base, with 16 bases spanning the gap. CDR3 sequence (DNA): TGTGCCAGCAGCATCTTCCGGGGAGGGAGCAATCAGCCCCAGCATTTT. Translating it yields CASSIFRGGSNQPQHF.

The rearrangement uses TRBV6-4 and TRBJ2-1; 12 bases align to TRBD2. V trimming: 7 bases; J trimming: 6 bases; junction bases outside the gene matches: 16. The CDR3 spans 18 residues. The V gene's germline CDR1 is MRHNA and CDR2 SNTAGT. This chain's CDR3 is CASTLTASGGAGCNEQFF. As DNA, the CDR3 is TGTGCCAGCACCCTAACCGCTAGCGGGGGGGCTGGCTGCAATGAGCAGTTCTTC.

The chain is built from TRBV19 and TRBJ1-5, with 10 bases matching TRBD1. After removal of 7 bases from V and 9 bases from J, the junction contained 9 bases not matched to a gene. Germline CDR1 and CDR2: LNHDA and SQIVND (reference sequence). The CDR3 covers 14 residues. The CDR3: CASNRDRGPGPQHF. The CDR3 bases are TGTGCCAGTAATAGGGACAGGGGACCGGGGCCCCAGCATTTT. Complete variable domain (other parts from reference TRBV19 and TRBJ1-5): DGGITQSPKYLFRKEGQNVTLSCEQNLNHDAMYWYRQDPGQGLRLIYYSQIVNDFQKGDIAEGYSVSREKKESFPLTVTSAQKNPTAFYLCASNRDRGPGPQHFGDGTRLSIL.

For this clone: This CDR3 is also generated by other DNA sequences in the sample. The chain recombines TRBV19 with TRBJ1-5, with D maybe TRBD1 (5 bases). This CDR3 spans 13 amino acids. Germline CDR1 LNHDA, CDR2 SQIVND (reference sequence). V was pared by 4 bases and J by 4 bases, with 8 bases between. CDR3 sequence: CASSTGFNQPQHF. CDR3 sequence (DNA): TGTGCCAGTAGTACAGGGTTTAATCAGCCCCAGCATTTT.

The chain has TRBV19 and TRBJ1-2; 8 nucleotides match TRBD1. J was trimmed by 4 bases and V by 10 bases; bases with no gene match: 5. The CDR3 has 12 amino acids. Germline lookup yields CDR1 LNHDA and CDR2 SQIVND (reference sequence). The CDR3 region has the DNA TGTGCCACCAGGGGGCCTGGCTATGGCTACACCTTC. This encodes CATRGPGYGYTF.

The V gene is TRBV2, the J gene TRBJ2-3; D is undetermined. CDR3 length: 11 residues. Germline values: CDR1 SNHLY, CDR2 FYNNEI. The V end was cut by 4 bases, the J end by 7 bases, with 6 bases between. CDR3 residues: CASSVTYTQYF. For the CDR3, the DNA is TGTGCCAGCAGTGTGACTTATACGCAGTATTTT. Together with reference TRBV2 and TRBJ2-3, the CDR3 gives the full variable domain: EPEVTQTPSHQVTQMGQEVILRCVPISNHLYFYWYRQILGQKVEFLVSFYNNEISEKSEIFDDQFSVERPDGSNFTLKIRSTKLEDSAMYFCASSVTYTQYFGPGTRLTVL.

The chain joins TRBV4-3 to TRBJ2-3, with D possibly TRBD2 on 5 matching bases. Germline CDR1 LGHNA, CDR2 YSLEER. V gave up 4 bases and J gave up 6 bases, with 11 bases separating them. The CDR3 is 13 amino acids. Written as DNA, the CDR3 is TGCGCCAGCAGCCTGAGGGAAGAGGATACGCAGTATTTT. Translating it yields CASSLREEDTQYF.

The CDR3 here is CATSENNYNEQFF. The CDR3 nucleotides read TGTGCCACCAGTGAAAACAATTACAATGAGCAGTTCTTC. V is TRBV24-1 and J is TRBJ2-1; D remains unclear. Trimming shortened V by 4 bases and J by 4 bases, and 7 bases separated the two germline ends. The length of the CDR3 is 13 residues. Germline V gene data show CDR1 as KGHDR and CDR2 as SFDVKD.

The chain joins TRBV6-6 to TRBJ2-7; possibly TRBD2 for D (5 bases). Germline V gene lookup returns CDR1 MNHNY and CDR2 SVGAGI (reference sequence). This CDR3 region has 13 residues. V lost 7 bases and J 3 bases, leaving 13 bases between the germline ends. Here the CDR3 reads CASTSTGSYEQYF. CDR3 DNA sequence: TGTGCCAGCACGTCGACGGGAAGCTACGAGCAGTACTTC.

J is TRBJ1-2 and V is TRBV7-6; 10 bases align to TRBD1. The CDR3 extends over 15 amino acids. V shed 5 bases, J shed 8 bases, and the junction held 11 bases outside the gene matches. Germline V gives CDR1 SGHVS, CDR2 FNYEAQ. CDR3 sequence reads: CASSLGRGTGDGYTF. The CDR3 coding sequence is TGTGCCAGCAGCCTTGGACGAGGGACAGGGGACGGCTACACCTTC.

This chain uses TRBV5-1 with TRBJ1-1; a possible D gene is TRBD1 (6 bases). The CDR3 runs to 15 residues. V was cut by 4 bases and J by 1 base, with 14 bases left in between. In germline, CDR1 is SGHRS, CDR2 YFSETQ. CDR3 nucleotides: TGCGCCAGCAGCCCTGTTGGGACAAGGAACACTGAAGCTTTCTTT. This gives the protein CASSPVGTRNTEAFF.

The CDR3 sequence is CASSRDREHEQYF. Here the CDR3 DNA reads TGCGCCAGCAGCCGGGACAGGGAGCACGAGCAGTACTTC. The V and J genes are TRBV5-1 and TRBJ2-7; 9 bases map to TRBD1. Germline-derived CDR1 and CDR2 are SGHRS and YFSETQ. Trimming removed 4 bases from V and 5 bases from J; junction bases left unmatched: 4. CDR3 length equals 13 residues.

The chain is built from TRBV6-5 and TRBJ1-2; D is undetermined. The V and J ends lost 4 bases and 8 bases respectively, with 11 bases between them. This CDR3 has 12 amino acids. The germline gives CDR1 MNHEY, CDR2 SVGAGI. In DNA form, the CDR3 reads TGTGCCAGCAGTTCGGAGGGTCGGGGCTACACCTTC. Encoded protein: CASSSEGRGYTF.

The J gene is TRBJ1-1, the V gene TRBV9, with D maybe TRBD1 (6 bases). Between the trimmed V and J ends, which lost 0 bases and 5 bases, there was a span of 14 bases. CDR1 and CDR2 (germline): SGDLS, YYNGEE. CDR3 length: 15 amino acids. The CDR3 here is CASSVGGGGRTEAFF. Here the CDR3 DNA reads TGTGCCAGCAGCGTAGGGGGAGGGGGAAGGACTGAAGCTTTCTTT.

The chain has TRBV6-5 and TRBJ1-1; D uncertain. Germline CDR1 and CDR2: MNHEY and SVGAGI. The CDR3 spans 15 residues. Trimming pared 5 bases from V and 0 bases from J, leaving 13 bases between. CDR3 coding DNA: TGTGCCAGCAGTCGTGGGAGACAACTGAACACTGAAGCTTTCTTT. Its translation is CASSRGRQLNTEAFF.